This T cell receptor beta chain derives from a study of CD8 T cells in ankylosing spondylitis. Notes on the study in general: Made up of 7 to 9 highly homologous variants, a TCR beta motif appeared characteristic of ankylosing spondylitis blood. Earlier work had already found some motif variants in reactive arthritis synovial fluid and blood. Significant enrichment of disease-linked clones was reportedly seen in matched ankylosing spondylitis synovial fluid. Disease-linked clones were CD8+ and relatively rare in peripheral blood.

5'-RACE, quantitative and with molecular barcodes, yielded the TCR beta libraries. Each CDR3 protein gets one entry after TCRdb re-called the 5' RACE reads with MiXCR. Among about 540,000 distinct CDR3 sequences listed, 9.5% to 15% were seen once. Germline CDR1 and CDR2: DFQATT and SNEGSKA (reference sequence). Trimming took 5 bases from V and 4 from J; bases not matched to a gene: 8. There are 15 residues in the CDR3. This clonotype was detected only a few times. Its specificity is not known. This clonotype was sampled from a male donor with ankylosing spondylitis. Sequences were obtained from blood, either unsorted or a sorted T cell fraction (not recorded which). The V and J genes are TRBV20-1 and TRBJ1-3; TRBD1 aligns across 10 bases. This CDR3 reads CSAQTGQGSGNTIYF. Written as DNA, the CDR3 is TGCAGTGCTCAGACGGGACAGGGGTCCGGAAACACCATATATTTT.